These 17 T cell receptor beta chains originate from one sample sequenced in a study of neurological immune-mediated disorders. Via MiXCR, TCRdb re-called the 5' RACE reads, giving one row per CDR3 protein. This sample has tens of thousands of distinct CDR3 sequences; approximately 5.8% occur once, and the top ten carry less than 1.5%. The sample was CD4+ T cells from blood. The receptor source for this set is a woman aged 18-29 years with multiple sclerosis.

The rearrangement links TRBV9 to TRBJ2-1; D unresolved. The germline V gene has CDR1 SGDLS and CDR2 YYNGEE. V was pared by 0 bases and J by 6 bases, with 10 bases between. The CDR3 is 14 residues long. The CDR3: CASSVAIPSNEQFF. CDR3 nucleotides: TGTGCCAGCAGCGTAGCTATTCCAAGCAATGAGCAGTTCTTC.

This clonotype was observed many times. V is TRBV6-2 or TRBV6-3 and J is TRBJ2-5; D is ambiguous. V dropped 8 bases and J dropped 2 bases, with 3 bases sitting between them. The CDR3 consists of 10 residues. Germline V gene sequence: CDR1 MNHEY, CDR2 SVGEGT. The CDR3: CASGQETQYF. The CDR3 nucleotides are TGTGCCAGCGGGCAAGAGACCCAGTACTTC.

Points on this clonotype: Given a much more abundant clone one base away, this may be a read error. The chain has TRBV18 and TRBJ2-7; D is ambiguous. The length of the CDR3 is 13 residues. Germline loops: CDR1 KGHSH, CDR2 LQKENI. CDR3: CVSSPRDSYEQYV. CDR3 DNA: TGTGTCAGCTCGCCTAGGGATTCATACGAGCAGTACGTC.

This clonotype was detected ten times or more. The rearrangement links TRBV7-2 to TRBJ2-7; D assignment may be TRBD1 or TRBD2 (5 bases each). The V gene's germline CDR1 is SGHTA and CDR2 FQGNSA. CDR3 length: 15 residues. V was trimmed by 4 bases and J by 0 bases, leaving 13 bases between them. As DNA, the CDR3 is TGTGCCAGCAGCTCGGGACCGAGTTACTCCTACGAGCAGTACTTC. Its translation is CASSSGPSYSYEQYF.

The table lists this clonotype with many counts. This sequence joins TRBV5-1 and TRBJ1-2, with D possibly matching TRBD1 (5 bases). From germline, CDR1 is SGHRS and CDR2 YFSETQ. There are 14 residues in the CDR3. The ends were cut back, 6 bases at V and 4 bases at J, with 16 bases in the middle. CDR3 protein: CASNTGELGYGYTF. DNA of the CDR3: TGCGCCAGCAATACGGGGGAGCTAGGCTATGGCTACACCTTC. Variable domain in full (rest from reference TRBV5-1 and TRBJ1-2): KAGVTQTPRYLIKTRGQQVTLSCSPISGHRSVSWYQQTPGQGLQFLFEYFSETQRNKGNFPGRFSGRQFSNSRSEMNVSTLELGDSALYLCASNTGELGYGYTFGSGTRLTVV.

This clonotype was picked up many times. V and J are TRBV7-2 and TRBJ2-5; D is unresolved. Deletions cut 0 bases from V and 5 bases from J, with 13 bases between. Germline V lookup: CDR1 SGHTA, CDR2 FQGNSA. The CDR3 is 15 residues long. The CDR3: CASSLALASWETQYF. DNA of the CDR3: TGTGCCAGCAGCTTAGCGTTGGCTAGTTGGGAGACCCAGTACTTC.

This clonotype showed up many times. The chain couples TRBV5-1 to TRBJ1-1; possibly TRBD1 for D (5 bases). This CDR3 is built from 16 residues. V gave up 5 bases and J gave up 2 bases, with 19 bases separating them. Germline V lookup: CDR1 SGHRS, CDR2 YFSETQ. The CDR3 protein is CASSYAGRGDNTEAFF. The CDR3 DNA reads as TGCGCCAGCAGTTACGCGGGAAGAGGGGACAACACTGAAGCTTTCTTT.

This clonotype was counted ten times or more. The gene calls are TRBV5-6 and TRBJ1-2; weak D call: TRBD1 (6 bases). The V gene's germline CDR1 is SGHDT and CDR2 YYEEEE. This CDR3 has 13 residues. With 0 bases removed from V and 3 bases from J, the gap between germline ends came to 6 bases. The CDR3 loop reads CASSLAGDYGYTF. The CDR3 nucleotides are TGTGCCAGCAGCTTGGCAGGGGACTATGGCTACACCTTC.

This clonotype is classed as medium-sized (0.01 to 0.1%). The rearrangement links TRBV6-2 or TRBV6-3 to TRBJ2-7; D remains unclear. The CDR3 consists of 15 residues. The germline CDR1 and CDR2 sequences are MNHEY and SVGEGT. This chain's CDR3 is CASRANRAISHEQYV. The CDR3, as DNA: TGTGCCAGCAGGGCAAACAGAGCGATCTCCCACGAGCAGTACGTC.

This clonotype has a count of ten or more. The CDR3 region is CASSLQQGMYEQYV. CDR3 bases: TGTGCCAGCAGCTTACAGCAGGGAATGTACGAGCAGTACGTC. The V gene is TRBV7-2, the J gene TRBJ2-7; tentative D call: TRBD1 (5 bases). Deletions cut 2 bases from V and 4 bases from J, with 12 bases between. CDR3 length: 14 amino acids. Germline V gene lookup returns CDR1 SGHTA and CDR2 FQGNSA.

In this sample, this clonotype turned up many times. This chain connects TRBV7-2 to TRBJ2-2, with D unclear. V was shortened by 3 bases and J by 0 bases, with 8 bases between the two germline ends. The germline V gene has CDR1 SGHTA and CDR2 FQGNSA. The CDR3 is made up of 15 amino acids. CDR3 coding DNA: TGTGCCAGCAGCTTTATATCCTCGAACACCGGGGAGCTGTTTTTT. This sequence encodes CASSFISSNTGELFF.

This clonotype was found many times. The chain joins TRBV15 to TRBJ2-7; no reliable D call. CDR3 length: 13 residues. The germline CDR1 and CDR2 sequences are LNHNV and YYDKDF (reference sequence). V was cut by 0 bases and J by 0 bases, with 3 bases left in between. In DNA form, the CDR3 reads TGTGCCACCAGCAGAGAGGTCTCCTACGAGCAGTACTTC. Translation: CATSREVSYEQYF.

This clonotype was seen many times. CDR3 in DNA: TGTGCCAGCAGTTACGGGGATGGTGGAAACACCATATATTTT. Its protein is CASSYGDGGNTIYF. J is TRBJ1-3 and V is TRBV6-5; D ambiguous. Germline assignment: CDR1 MNHEY and CDR2 SVGAGI. Deletions cut 2 bases from V and 3 bases from J, with 8 bases between. The CDR3 length is 14 residues.

This clonotype was recorded many times. The chain links TRBV11-3 to TRBJ2-7; 7 bases match TRBD1. The CDR3 is made up of 14 amino acids. Germline-derived CDR1 and CDR2 are SGHNT and YENEEA. The V segment lost 5 bases and the J segment 2 bases; nucleotides outside the gene matches: 6. CDR3 in amino acids: CASSLRTGPYEQYV. The DNA for the CDR3 is TGTGCCAGCAGCCTGCGGACAGGCCCCTACGAGCAGTACGTC.

This clonotype was recorded many times. The CDR3 DNA follows: TGTGCCAGCAGCCACATCAGCAGAAGCACCGGGGAGCTGTTTTTT. It encodes CASSHISRSTGELFF. This sequence joins TRBV5-5 and TRBJ2-2; D remains ambiguous. Germline CDR1 is SGHKS and CDR2 is YYEKEE (reference sequence). With 4 bases removed from V and 4 bases from J, the gap between germline ends came to 14 bases. The CDR3 spans 15 residues. The complete variable domain, with remaining parts taken from reference TRBV5-5 and TRBJ2-2, reads DAGVTQSPTHLIKTRGQQVTLRCSPISGHKSVSWYQQVLGQGPQFIFQYYEKEERGRGNFPDRFSARQFPNYSSELNVNALLLGDSALYLCASSHISRSTGELFFGEGSRLTVL.

This clonotype was counted only a few times. The chain links TRBV9 to TRBJ2-3; D is unclear. Trimming pared 0 bases from V and 0 bases from J, leaving 5 bases between. The germline gives CDR1 SGDLS, CDR2 YYNGEE. This CDR3 is 14 amino acids long. The CDR3 reads CASSVDGSTDTQYF. The CDR3 DNA reads TGTGCCAGCAGCGTAGACGGGAGCACAGATACGCAGTATTTT.

This clonotype was seen repeatedly, ten times or more. The chain combines TRBV10-3 with TRBJ1-4, with D possibly matching TRBD1 (5 bases). This CDR3 region has 14 residues. The germline V and J ends were trimmed by 11 bases and 8 bases, with 21 bases remaining between them. Germline-derived CDR1 and CDR2 are ENHRY and SYGVKD. Here the CDR3 DNA reads TGTGCCGCCAACGGGCAGGGATTCCAGGAAAAACTGTTTTTT. Translating gives CAANGQGFQEKLFF.